This T cell receptor (beta chain) was recorded in a study of T cell responses to AZD1222 COVID-19 vaccine (dated by TCRdb to the early 2020s). For context, the study as a whole: Because spike-specific TCR depth and breadth did not differ between the two schedules, AZD1222 recipients who got a second dose at roughly 4 weeks were pooled with those who got a second dose at roughly 12 weeks. TCR sequencing was performed for about 250 trial participants, of whom about 210 were given two doses of AZD1222 and roughly 25 were given two doses of MenACWY control vaccine. Enrollment into the trials was organized by age into subgroups of 18-55, 56-69 and 70-plus years, and those subgroups contained approximately 150, 30 and 60 TCR-sequenced participants, respectively. What the work shows at the level of the full study, not this receptor alone: In the small 56-69-year group, the increase in depth fell short of significance, most likely because of low power. A significant rise in spike-specific TCR breadth and depth was observed after two AZD1222 doses relative to day 0 and relative to MenACWY recipients. Only five or six AZD1222 recipients were SARS-CoV-2 seropositive at baseline, limiting conclusions about previously exposed vaccinees. Participants were mostly white British, with more females than males. The authors suggested clonal diversity may have been underestimated. Reportedly, almost half of the unique spike-specific TCRs recognized epitopes lying outside the regions that are mutated in the B.1.351 and B.1.1.7 variants. Because no day 14 peak-response samples were available, the repertoires could be characterized only after the peak T cell response. The vaccine-associated CD4 TCRs covered the entire spike protein, and the dominant responses fell in regions 160-218 and 743-854.

Concerning this clone itself: No antigen is known for it. No clone much larger than this one lies a single base away; base qualities are absent.

The meaning of the sample's time point label: baseline before first vaccination. Vaccinee samples came from UK trials COV001 and COV002, including a single-blind randomized controlled phase 2/3 trial of AZD1222 (ChAdOx1 nCoV-19) in healthy adults. Trial participant PBMC samples were collected at day 0 and day 28 after the second dose for TCRbeta chain sequencing. The germline V and J ends show losses of 8 bases and 2 bases respectively, and no gene match explains 5 bases of the junction. Reading from cysteine to phenylalanine, the CDR3 counts 14 amino acids. Only CDR3 DNA remains: 42 bases, in frame from the first base. The germline V gene provides CDR1 SGHTA and CDR2 FQGNSA. The CDR3 regions of human TCRbeta chains were analyzed by immunosequencing. In the source study's methods: TCRs in the repertoires were compared against a reference library of SARS-CoV-2-specific TCRs that had been generated with the MIRA antigen-specificity platform. Breadth meant the fraction of unique TCRs that were SARS-CoV-2-associated, whereas depth meant the fraction of total T cells that were SARS-CoV-2-associated. Using the MIRA data, each spike-specific TCR was mapped to the spike region that the TCR reacts to and placed in a CD4 or CD8 class. Log10-transformed breadth and depth values were compared by one-way ANOVA with Sidak's multiple comparisons tests. TCRdb stores this immuneACCESS table with in-frame sequences only. Part of the clones is absent; in the studies checked, under half of the shortfall reflects unresolved V genes, and no reason is known for the rest. The D gene and trimming were derived from the DNA, and the V and J assignments and clone size from that table. This sample comprises 100,000 to 150,000 clones, 90% of them detected only once. Of the sample, roughly 7.8% falls within the top ten clones.

Material: peripheral blood, obtained on day 0 of AZD1222 vaccination. This TCR was recovered from an adult in good health. The chain joins TRBV7-2 to TRBJ2-3, and TRBD2 matches 9 of the central bases. CDR3 reads: CASRRGLATDTQYF. The DNA sequence is as follows: TGTGCCAGCCGGAGGGGACTAGCCACAGATACGCAGTATTTT.